A single sample is the source of the 19 T cell receptor beta chains below, sequenced in a study of Graves' ophthalmopathy and Graves' hyperthyroidism. TCR beta CDR3 regions were amplified from RNA transcripts. HTBI primers were employed in first-round RT-PCR, then a second-round multiplex PCR followed. MiXCR, run by TCRdb on the multiplex PCR reads, gives a single entry per CDR3 protein. The data hold about 500,000 distinct CDR3 sequences, with less than 40% observed a single time. Sequenced: peripheral blood or thyroid tissue (not recorded which). These TCRs come from an adult man with Graves' hyperthyroidism.

This clonotype has a handful of counts. The rearrangement links TRBV7-9 to TRBJ2-3, with 13 bases identical to TRBD2. Germline V lookup: CDR1 SEHNR, CDR2 FQNEAQ (reference sequence). This CDR3 comprises 15 residues. Trimming took 8 bases from V and 9 from J; bases not matched to a gene: 11. DNA of the CDR3: TGTGCCAGCGCAACTAGCGGGGGGGCCTTCCAGACGCAGTATTTT. Its translation is CASATSGGAFQTQYF.

This clonotype was seen ten or more times. In DNA form, the CDR3 reads TGTGCCAGCAGTTTGAATTATATGAACACTGAAGCTTTCTTT. Translating gives CASSLNYMNTEAFF. The rearrangement joins TRBV12-3 or TRBV12-4 to TRBJ1-1; D uncertain. The V end was cut by 3 bases, the J end by 0 bases, with 8 bases between. CDR3 size: 14 residues.

This clonotype was detected ten times or more. V is TRBV10-3 and J is TRBJ1-1; TRBD1 might be the D (5 bases). Germline V CDR1 and CDR2: ENHRY, SYGVKD. Trimming shortened V by 6 bases and J by 0 bases, and 14 bases separated the two germline ends. This CDR3 spans 15 amino acids. Written as DNA, the CDR3 is TGTGCCATCAGGGAACTAATGACAGTGAACACTGAAGCTTTCTTT. This codes for CAIRELMTVNTEAFF.

Ten or more counts support this clonotype. J is TRBJ2-2 and V is TRBV19; 14 positions match TRBD2. CDR1 is LNHDA and CDR2 is SQIVND in the germline V gene (reference sequence). Trimming removed 4 bases from V and 4 bases from J; junction bases left unmatched: 5. CDR3 size: 17 residues. CDR3 nucleotides: TGTGCCAGTAGTAAGCTGACTAGCGGGAGGGCCACCGGGGAGCTGTTTTTT. Translation: CASSKLTSGRATGELFF.

This clonotype was seen more than once but under ten times. This chain uses TRBV7-9 with TRBJ2-3, with 13 positions matching TRBD2. This CDR3 spans 15 amino acids. Losses at the gene ends were 6 bases for V and 4 bases for J; bases not matched to a gene: 4. Germline V gene data show CDR1 as SEHNR and CDR2 as FQNEAQ (reference sequence). The CDR3 nucleotides are TGTGCCAGCAGGGAGGGACTAGCGGGACCAGATACGCAGTATTTT. Amino acids: CASREGLAGPDTQYF. Using reference TRBV7-9 and TRBJ2-3 for the parts outside the CDR3, the full variable domain is DTGVSQNPRHKITKRGQNVTFRCDPISEHNRLYWYRQTLGQGPEFLTYFQNEAQLEKSRLLSDRFSAERPKGSFSTLEIQRTEQGDSAMYLCASREGLAGPDTQYFGPGTRLTVL.

This clonotype was seen a handful of times. The chain recombines TRBV19 with TRBJ2-3, with TRBD1 identical over 8 bases. Germline CDR1 and CDR2: LNHDA and SQIVND (reference sequence). The CDR3 spans 14 residues. The V and J ends lost 7 bases and 4 bases, in that order; junction bases with no gene match: 7. CDR3 in amino acids: CASTLTGEADTQYF. CDR3 in DNA: TGTGCCAGTACATTGACAGGGGAGGCAGATACGCAGTATTTT. The complete variable domain, with remaining parts taken from reference TRBV19 and TRBJ2-3, reads DGGITQSPKYLFRKEGQNVTLSCEQNLNHDAMYWYRQDPGQGLRLIYYSQIVNDFQKGDIAEGYSVSREKKESFPLTVTSAQKNPTAFYLCASTLTGEADTQYFGPGTRLTVL.

A remark on this clonotype: Compared with germline, one end of the junction differs, possibly owing to a read error. This chain uses TRBV2 with TRBJ2-2; 7 bases are a match to TRBD1. Per germline, CDR1 SNHLY and CDR2 FYNNEI. This CDR3 has 17 amino acids. CDR3 in DNA: TGTGCCAGCAGTGAGGGCCTGGGTTCAGGGGGATACAATGAGCAGTTTTTT. Encoded protein: CASSEGLGSGGYNEQFF.

This clonotype was counted many times. The rearrangement links TRBV5-8 to TRBJ1-1; D unresolved. The CDR3 length is 13 residues. Germline V gives CDR1 SGHTS, CDR2 YDEGEE. With 0 bases removed from V and 4 bases from J, the gap between germline ends came to 7 bases. The CDR3 nucleotides are TGTGCCAGCAGCTTGGTTGGGGTCACTGAAGCTTTCTTT. Protein: CASSLVGVTEAFF.

This clonotype was seen ten or more times. The CDR3 nucleotides are TGTGCCAGCAGCTTAGATTGGACAGGGGCTCGGCCCCAGCATTTT. Amino acids: CASSLDWTGARPQHF. The rearrangement links TRBV7-2 to TRBJ1-5; 9 nucleotides align to TRBD1. Per the germline V gene, CDR1 is SGHTA and CDR2 is FQGNSA. The trim removed 1 base at V and 9 bases at J, leaving 7 bases unmatched. This CDR3 comprises 15 residues.

This clonotype has ten or more counts. The chain combines TRBV20-1 with TRBJ1-1, with D perhaps matching TRBD1 (5 bases). This CDR3 region has 15 residues. Germline V gene sequence: CDR1 DFQATT, CDR2 SNEGSKA (reference sequence). Trimming took off 0 bases at V and 6 bases at J, with 17 bases between the two ends. The CDR3 nucleotides are TGCAGTGCTAGAGATCCCCGGGGGAGGATGGCTGAAGCTTTCTTT. Amino acid sequence: CSARDPRGRMAEAFF.

This clonotype was found a few times. The chain links TRBV3-1 to TRBJ2-7; 8 nucleotides agree with TRBD2. With V trimmed by 4 bases and J by 0 bases, 5 bases remained unmatched. CDR3 length: 15 amino acids. Germline CDR1 is LGHDT and CDR2 is YNNKEL (reference sequence). This CDR3 is CASSRTSGPSYEQYF. The CDR3 coding sequence is TGTGCCAGCAGCCGCACTAGCGGACCCTCCTACGAGCAGTACTTC.

A remark on this clonotype: One junction end disagrees with the germline gene, perhaps due to a read error. This rearrangement joins TRBV6-1 to TRBJ2-5; maybe TRBD1 (6 bases). CDR1 is MNHNS and CDR2 is SASEGT in the germline V gene. The CDR3 is 15 residues long. The CDR3 DNA reads TGTGCCAGCAGTCTACGACAGGTCGGGGAAGAGGCCCAGTACTTC. Translating gives CASSLRQVGEEAQYF.

This clonotype was found many times. This chain links TRBV20-1 with TRBJ1-2, with TRBD1 matching over 9 bases. Germline trimming cut 5 bases from V and 7 bases from J; bases unmatched to any gene: 8. Germline loops: CDR1 DFQATT, CDR2 SNEGSKA (reference sequence). CDR3 length equals 13 residues. In DNA form, the CDR3 reads TGCAGTGCTGAACAGGGGGCGCGCATTGGCTACACCTTC. Translation gives CSAEQGARIGYTF.

This clonotype was counted at least ten times. The V and J genes are TRBV25-1 and TRBJ1-1, with 8 bases that match TRBD1. The CDR3 runs 15 residues. Germline CDR1 MGHDK, CDR2 SYGVNS. J was trimmed by 5 bases and V by 4 bases; bases with no gene match: 9. Here the CDR3 reads CASSVDQGARTEAFF. CDR3 DNA: TGTGCCAGCAGTGTAGACCAGGGGGCGAGGACTGAAGCTTTCTTT.

The chain carries TRBV7-2 and TRBJ2-5; D might be TRBD1 (5 bases). The assigned J gene may be wrong: the sequence end matches TRBJ2-1 better. This CDR3 is 15 amino acids long. Germline CDR1 SGHTA, CDR2 FQGNSA. Written as DNA, the CDR3 is TGTGCCAGCAGCTTACAGGGTTCTCGGTCCAATGAGCAGTTCTTC. Its protein is CASSLQGSRSNEQFF.

Remarks on this clonotype: A read error may be the cause here, since a much bigger clone is one base away. This CDR3 fails to terminate in the conserved phenylalanine or tryptophan, so it likely reflects a read error. V gene TRBV7-9 combines with J gene TRBJ2-7, with D unresolved. V was shortened by 5 bases and J by 4 bases, with 15 bases between the two germline ends. This CDR3 is built from 14 residues. Germline CDR1 is SEHNR and CDR2 is FQNEAQ (reference sequence). The CDR3 DNA sequence: TGTGCCAGCAGCCACCGCCGGTTCCAATACGAGCAGTACTCC. This gives the protein CASSHRRFQYEQYS.

There are many counts of this clonotype. CDR3 in DNA: TGTGCCAGCAGTGAAGGACAGGGTCTGCAGCCCCAGCATTTT. This encodes CASSEGQGLQPQHF. The genes are TRBV2 and TRBJ1-5, with 7 bases fitting TRBD1. Trimming at V came to 1 base and at J to 7 bases, leaving 4 bases not matched to a gene. Per germline, CDR1 SNHLY and CDR2 FYNNEI. The CDR3 spans 14 residues.

This clonotype has at least ten counts. The V and J genes are TRBV7-9 and TRBJ2-5; D not resolved. The CDR3 runs 14 residues. Germline loops: CDR1 SEHNR, CDR2 FQNEAQ (reference sequence). V lost 2 bases, J lost 0 bases, and 7 bases lay in between. The CDR3, as DNA: TGTGCCAGCAGCTTAAGAACGGACCAAGAGACCCAGTACTTC. Its protein product is CASSLRTDQETQYF.

This clonotype has a handful of counts. This chain joins TRBV24-1 and TRBJ2-1, with TRBD2 matching 8 bases. CDR3 length: 15 amino acids. Per the germline V gene, CDR1 is KGHDR and CDR2 is SFDVKD. J gave up 5 bases and V 2 bases, and 4 bases lay outside the gene matches. CDR3 nucleotides: TGTGCCACCAGTGATTCCACTAGCGGAGACAATGAGCAGTTCTTC. Translated: CATSDSTSGDNEQFF.